Listed below are T cell receptor beta chains from one sample, sequenced in a study of T cell repertoires in cytomegalovirus infection. No antigen is known for these receptors. Each CDR3 protein gets one entry after TCRdb re-called the reads with MiXCR. Among approximately 260,000 distinct CDR3 sequences listed, about 20% were seen once. The sequences come from cultured PBMCs, collected from culture after CMV antigen stimulation. These TCRs come from a human donor in good health (CMV status not recorded). Some clones in this sample may be carry-over from other donors' samples. The CDR3 runs from the conserved cysteine through the conserved F or W. The D gene is left open where the match is weak.

J,V,D,CDR3
TRBJ2-1,TRBV7-6,TRBD2,CASNPGAGGTNEQFF
TRBJ2-2,TRBV11-2,TRBD1,CASSRVGTVNTGELFF
TRBJ2-3,TRBV20-1,TRBD2,CSASAGTRTNTQYF
TRBJ1-1,TRBV19,TRBD1,CASKYGYRGNTEAFF
TRBJ2-3,TRBV11-2,.,CASSLVRDSLSTDTQYF
TRBJ1-1,TRBV29-1,.,CSVEDPFFGAFF
TRBJ2-1,TRBV7-3,TRBD2,CASSTAGSSGRANEQFF
TRBJ1-5,TRBV27,.,CASSSGPRQPQHF
TRBJ1-2,TRBV12-3/TRBV12-4,.,CASSLGRGYTF
TRBJ1-4,TRBV6-5,.,CASSYSTMWGQGEKLFF
TRBJ2-2,TRBV7-9,.,CASSGPGISNTGELFF
TRBJ1-1,TRBV12-3/TRBV12-4,.,CASSFRRKGAEAFF
TRBJ2-2,TRBV5-4,TRBD1,CASGNNQGAGELFF
TRBJ2-2,TRBV27,.,CASSFRGELFF
TRBJ1-5,TRBV6-2/TRBV6-3,.,CASSSQGFNQPQHF
TRBJ1-1,TRBV6-8,.,CASSYVGGSTEAFF
TRBJ2-1,TRBV19,TRBD2,CASSIRSSGEQFF
TRBJ2-1,TRBV19,.,CASSITQGGYNEQFF
TRBJ2-7,TRBV7-2,.,CASSLAGGTAYEQYF
TRBJ2-1,TRBV11-2,.,CASRSTSVTVRLDEQFF
TRBJ2-3,TRBV7-6,.,CASSLIEDTQYF
TRBJ2-1,TRBV6-6,TRBD2,CASSFTSGLWDEQFF
TRBJ1-3,TRBV4-1,.,CASSRGGMVSSGNTIYF
TRBJ2-5,TRBV7-2,.,CASSLKIQETQYF
TRBJ1-5,TRBV19,.,CASRWGLGQPQHF
TRBJ2-5,TRBV29-1,.,CSGGQNQETQYF
TRBJ2-1,TRBV7-7,.,CASSLTYRADEQFF
TRBJ1-4,TRBV28,.,CASSGVSEKLFF
TRBJ1-1,TRBV7-6,.,CASSFGPTGTEAFF
TRBJ1-2,TRBV7-9,.,CASENVGADYGYTF
TRBJ2-7,TRBV25-1,.,CASSKAGTNYEQYF
TRBJ1-5,TRBV19,.,CASSLSGNSNQPQHF
TRBJ2-3,TRBV27,TRBD2,CASSGLAGLDTQYF
TRBJ2-2,TRBV29-1,TRBD1,CSVGGTGDRRELFF
TRBJ1-6,TRBV4-1,.,CASSPRDVNNSPLHF
TRBJ2-3,TRBV6-6,.,CASSRIRGDTQYF
TRBJ2-5,TRBV27,.,CASSLAGRGIQETQYF
TRBJ2-3,TRBV7-9,.,CASSFNGGLATDTQYF
TRBJ1-4,TRBV20-1,.,CSTEAGEKLFF
TRBJ1-1,TRBV24-1,.,CATSDVMNTEAFF
TRBJ2-3,TRBV13,.,CASSWRVGGPKTDTQYF